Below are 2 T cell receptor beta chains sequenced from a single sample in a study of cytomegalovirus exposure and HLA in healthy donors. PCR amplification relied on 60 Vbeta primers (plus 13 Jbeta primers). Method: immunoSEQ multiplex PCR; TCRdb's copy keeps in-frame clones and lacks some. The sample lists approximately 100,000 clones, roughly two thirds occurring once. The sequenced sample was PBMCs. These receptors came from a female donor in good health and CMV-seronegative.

The CDR3 sequence is CAISEGRLAGGPNQETQYF. CDR3 coding DNA: TGTGCCATCAGTGAGGGGAGACTAGCGGGAGGGCCCAACCAAGAGACCCAGTACTTC. The chain combines TRBV10-3 with TRBJ2-5; 14 bases align to TRBD2. The germline CDR1 and CDR2 sequences are ENHRY and SYGVKD. Trimming at V came to 2 bases and at J to 0 bases, leaving 8 bases not matched to a gene. The CDR3 is 19 amino acids.

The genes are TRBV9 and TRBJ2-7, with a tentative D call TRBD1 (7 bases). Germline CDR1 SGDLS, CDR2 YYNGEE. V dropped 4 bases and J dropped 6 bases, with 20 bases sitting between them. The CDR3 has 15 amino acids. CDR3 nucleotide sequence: TGTGCCAGCAGCCAGCGGGCAGGGGGTTGGAGCGAGCAGTACTTC. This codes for CASSQRAGGWSEQYF.